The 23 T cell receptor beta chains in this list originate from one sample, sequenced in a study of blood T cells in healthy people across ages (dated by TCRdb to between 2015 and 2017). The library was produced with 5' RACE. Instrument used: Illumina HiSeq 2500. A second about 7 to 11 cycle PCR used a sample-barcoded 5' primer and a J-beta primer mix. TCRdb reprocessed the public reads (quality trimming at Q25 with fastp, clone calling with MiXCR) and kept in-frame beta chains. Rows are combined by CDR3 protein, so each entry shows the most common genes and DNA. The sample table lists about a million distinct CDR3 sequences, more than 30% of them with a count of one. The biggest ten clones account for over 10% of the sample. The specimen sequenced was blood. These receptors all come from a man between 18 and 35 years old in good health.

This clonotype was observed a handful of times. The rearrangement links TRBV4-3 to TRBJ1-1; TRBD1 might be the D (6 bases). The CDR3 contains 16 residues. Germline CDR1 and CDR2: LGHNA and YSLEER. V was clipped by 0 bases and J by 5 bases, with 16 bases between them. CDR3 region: CASSQDGGNVGTEAFF. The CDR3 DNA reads TGCGCCAGCAGCCAAGATGGGGGCAACGTAGGAACTGAAGCTTTCTTT.

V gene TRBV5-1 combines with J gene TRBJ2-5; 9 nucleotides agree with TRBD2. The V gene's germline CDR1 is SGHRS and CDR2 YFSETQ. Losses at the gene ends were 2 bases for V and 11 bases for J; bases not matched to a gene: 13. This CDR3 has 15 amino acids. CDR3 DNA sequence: TGCGCCAGCAGCTTAAGCGGGGGGCAAAACAATGAGCAGTACTTC. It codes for CASSLSGGQNNEQYF.

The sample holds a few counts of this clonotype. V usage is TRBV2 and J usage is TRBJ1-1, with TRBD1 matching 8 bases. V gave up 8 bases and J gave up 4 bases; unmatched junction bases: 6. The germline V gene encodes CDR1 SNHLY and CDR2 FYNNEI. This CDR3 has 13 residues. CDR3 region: CASHDTGGTEAFF. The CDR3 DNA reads TGTGCCAGCCACGATACAGGGGGCACTGAAGCTTTCTTT.

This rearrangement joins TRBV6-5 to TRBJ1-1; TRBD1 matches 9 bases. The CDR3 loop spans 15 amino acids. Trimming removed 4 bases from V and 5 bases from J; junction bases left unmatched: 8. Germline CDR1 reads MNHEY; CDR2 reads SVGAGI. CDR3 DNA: TGTGCCAGCAGTTCCCCGGGACAGGGAAAGACTGAAGCTTTCTTT. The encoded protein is CASSSPGQGKTEAFF.

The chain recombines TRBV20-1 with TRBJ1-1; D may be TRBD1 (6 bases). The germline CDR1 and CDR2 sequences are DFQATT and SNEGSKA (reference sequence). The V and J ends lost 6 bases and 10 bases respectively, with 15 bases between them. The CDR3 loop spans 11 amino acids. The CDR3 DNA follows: TGCAGTGCGCTAGCACAGGGTCGAGCTTTCTTT. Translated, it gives CSALAQGRAFF.

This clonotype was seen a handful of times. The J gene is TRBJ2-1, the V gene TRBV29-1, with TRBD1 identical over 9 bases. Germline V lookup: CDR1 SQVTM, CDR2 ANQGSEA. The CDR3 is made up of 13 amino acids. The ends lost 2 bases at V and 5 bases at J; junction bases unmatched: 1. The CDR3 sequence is CSVERDRDNEQFF. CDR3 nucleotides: TGCAGCGTTGAAAGGGACAGGGACAATGAGCAGTTCTTC.

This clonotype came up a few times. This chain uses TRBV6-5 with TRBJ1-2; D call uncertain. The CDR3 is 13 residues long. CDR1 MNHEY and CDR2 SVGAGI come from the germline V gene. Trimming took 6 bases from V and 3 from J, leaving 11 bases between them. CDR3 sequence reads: CASRRPGYYGYTF. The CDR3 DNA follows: TGTGCCAGCAGGCGTCCGGGCTACTATGGCTACACCTTC.

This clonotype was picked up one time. The chain's CDR3 is CASYAGTGKVNEQYF. CDR3 DNA: TGTGCCAGCTACGCCGGGACAGGGAAGGTCAATGAGCAGTACTTC. This chain connects TRBV6-2 or TRBV6-3 to TRBJ2-7; 9 nucleotides match TRBD1. The V gene's germline CDR1 is MNHEY and CDR2 SVGEGT. V was pared by 8 bases and J by 7 bases, with 15 bases of the junction left unmatched. The CDR3 has 15 amino acids.

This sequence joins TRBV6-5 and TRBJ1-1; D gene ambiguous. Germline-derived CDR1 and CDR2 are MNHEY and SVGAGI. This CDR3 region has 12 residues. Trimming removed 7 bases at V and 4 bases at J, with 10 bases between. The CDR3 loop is CASKSSVTEAFF. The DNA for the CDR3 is TGTGCCAGCAAATCTAGTGTCACTGAAGCTTTCTTT.

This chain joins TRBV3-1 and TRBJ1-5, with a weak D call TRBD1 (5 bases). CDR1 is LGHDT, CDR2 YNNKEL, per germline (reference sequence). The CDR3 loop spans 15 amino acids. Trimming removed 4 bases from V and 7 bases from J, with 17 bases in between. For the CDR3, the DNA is TGTGCCAGCAGCCCTCGGGGGGTTATTGGGCAGCCCCAGCATTTT. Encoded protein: CASSPRGVIGQPQHF.

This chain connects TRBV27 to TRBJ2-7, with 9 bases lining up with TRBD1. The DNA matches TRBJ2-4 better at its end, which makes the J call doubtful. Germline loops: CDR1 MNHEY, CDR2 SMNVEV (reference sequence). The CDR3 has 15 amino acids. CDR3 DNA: TGTGCCAGCAGTTTATCCGGGACAGGGAAGAACATTCAGTACTTC. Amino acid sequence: CASSLSGTGKNIQYF.

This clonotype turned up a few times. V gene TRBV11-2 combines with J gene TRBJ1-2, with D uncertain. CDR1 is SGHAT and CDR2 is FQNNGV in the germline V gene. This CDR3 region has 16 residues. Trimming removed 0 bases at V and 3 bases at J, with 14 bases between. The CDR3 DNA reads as TGTGCCAGCAGCTTAGATCCGATAGGAGGGCACTATGGCTACACCTTC. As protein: CASSLDPIGGHYGYTF.

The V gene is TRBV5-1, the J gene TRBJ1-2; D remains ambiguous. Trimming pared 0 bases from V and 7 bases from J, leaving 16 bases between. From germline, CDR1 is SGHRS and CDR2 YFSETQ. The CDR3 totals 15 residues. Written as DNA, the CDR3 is TGCGCCAGCAGCTTGGCCGCGGATGGGAATGGTGGCTACACCTTC. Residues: CASSLAADGNGGYTF.

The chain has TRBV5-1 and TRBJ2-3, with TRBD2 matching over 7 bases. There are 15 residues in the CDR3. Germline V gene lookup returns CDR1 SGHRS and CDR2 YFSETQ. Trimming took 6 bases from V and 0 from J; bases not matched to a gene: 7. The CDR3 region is CASKSGAASTDTQYF. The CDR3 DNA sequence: TGCGCCAGCAAAAGCGGGGCAGCAAGCACAGATACGCAGTATTTT.

CDR3: CASSKEGQGGPGNTIYF. The CDR3, as DNA: TGTGCCAGCAGTAAGGAGGGACAGGGGGGCCCTGGAAACACCATATATTTT. V is TRBV6-6 and J is TRBJ1-3, with 11 bases matching TRBD1. The CDR3 runs 17 residues. V lost 5 bases, J lost 2 bases, and 8 bases stayed unmatched. The germline V gene encodes CDR1 MNHNY and CDR2 SVGAGI (reference sequence).

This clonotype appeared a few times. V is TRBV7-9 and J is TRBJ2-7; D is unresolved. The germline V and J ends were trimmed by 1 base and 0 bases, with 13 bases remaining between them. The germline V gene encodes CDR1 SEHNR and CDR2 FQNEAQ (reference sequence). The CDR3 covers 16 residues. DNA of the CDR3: TGTGCCAGCAGCTTAGTAGGACCCGGGCCCTCCTACGAGCAGTACTTC. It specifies CASSLVGPGPSYEQYF.

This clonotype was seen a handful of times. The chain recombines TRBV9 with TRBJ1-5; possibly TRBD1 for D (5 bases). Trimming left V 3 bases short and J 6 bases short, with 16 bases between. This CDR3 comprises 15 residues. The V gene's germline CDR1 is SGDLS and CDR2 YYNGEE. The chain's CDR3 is CASSALGGEGQPQHF. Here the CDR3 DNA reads TGTGCCAGCAGCGCCCTTGGGGGGGAAGGTCAGCCCCAGCATTTT.

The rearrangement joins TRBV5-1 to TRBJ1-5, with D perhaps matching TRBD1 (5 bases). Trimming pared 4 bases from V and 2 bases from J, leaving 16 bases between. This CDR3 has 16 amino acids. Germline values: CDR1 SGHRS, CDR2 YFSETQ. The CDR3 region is CASSLGTGKGNQPQHF. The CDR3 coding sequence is TGCGCCAGCAGCCTAGGGACGGGGAAAGGCAATCAGCCCCAGCATTTT.

The CDR3 DNA reads as TGTGCCAGCAGCATTGGACAGGGGGGGCGGGAAGCTTTCTTT. Amino acids: CASSIGQGGREAFF. The chain employs TRBV7-3 and TRBJ1-1; 10 bases match TRBD1. CDR1 and CDR2 from the germline V gene are SGHTA and FQGTGA. Trimming at V came to 5 bases and at J to 8 bases, leaving 8 bases not matched to a gene. The CDR3 is 14 amino acids.

The CDR3 here is CASSLFTGDTGELFF. CDR3 bases: TGCGCCAGCAGCTTGTTTACCGGGGACACCGGGGAGCTGTTTTTT. The rearrangement links TRBV5-1 to TRBJ2-2, with D perhaps matching TRBD2 (5 bases). The V and J ends lost 1 base and 3 bases respectively, with 10 bases between them. The CDR3 length is 15 residues. The V gene's germline CDR1 is SGHRS and CDR2 YFSETQ.

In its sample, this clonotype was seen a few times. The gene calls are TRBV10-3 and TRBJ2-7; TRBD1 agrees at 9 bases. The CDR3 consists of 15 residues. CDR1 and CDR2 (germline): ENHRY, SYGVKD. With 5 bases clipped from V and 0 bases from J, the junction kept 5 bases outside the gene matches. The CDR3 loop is CAISKGQGGSYEQYF. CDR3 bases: TGTGCCATCAGTAAGGGACAGGGCGGCTCCTACGAGCAGTACTTC.

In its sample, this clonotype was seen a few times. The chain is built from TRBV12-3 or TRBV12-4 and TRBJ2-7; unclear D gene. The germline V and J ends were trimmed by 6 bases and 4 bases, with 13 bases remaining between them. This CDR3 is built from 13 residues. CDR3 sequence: CASRHPAKYEQYF. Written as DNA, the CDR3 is TGTGCCAGCAGACACCCCGCCAAGTACGAGCAGTACTTC.

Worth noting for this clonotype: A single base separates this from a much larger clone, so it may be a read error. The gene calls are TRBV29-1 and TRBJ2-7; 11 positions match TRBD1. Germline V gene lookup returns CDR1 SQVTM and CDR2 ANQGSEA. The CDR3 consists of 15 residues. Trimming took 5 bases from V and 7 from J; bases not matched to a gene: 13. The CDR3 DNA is TGCAGCGTTCCCAAACCGGGACAGGGGGTCGATGAGCAGTACTTC. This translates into CSVPKPGQGVDEQYF.